This T cell receptor (beta chain) derives from a study of prognosis after radiotherapy for stage I lung cancer. Points on this clonotype: The antigen is unknown. At one end, the junction sequence differs from germline, possibly due to a read error.

Genomic DNA provided the template from which TCR beta CDR3 was amplified by two-round multiplex PCR. The authors ran first-round PCR with primers specific to each TRBV and TRBJ gene. TCRdb reanalysed the multiplex PCR reads using MiXCR and keeps one entry per CDR3 protein. The table lists approximately 17,000 distinct CDR3 sequences, around 40% of them singletons. The study, taken as a whole, reports: Unique TCR clone counts were lower following stereotactic body radiation therapy (median roughly 10,000 versus 7,000).

This CDR3 has 13 amino acids. The germline V gene has CDR1 DFQATT and CDR2 SNEGSKA (reference sequence). The chain has TRBV20-1 and TRBJ1-1, with D possibly TRBD1 on 5 matching bases. The sequence was collected from a donor aged 50 or older with non-small cell lung cancer. The sequenced sample was PBMCs, obtained before or after stereotactic body radiation therapy (not recorded which). CDR3 sequence reads: CSATRGMNTEGSF. The CDR3 nucleotides are TGCAGTGCCACCCGGGGCATGAACACTGAAGGTTCCTTT.